This TCR beta chain was captured by sequencing in a study of siplizumab effects on memory and regulatory T cells. Data came from immunoSEQ multiplex PCR; TCRdb stores just in-frame clones and leaves some out. The data contain around 100,000 clones, about nine tenths of them singletons. V dropped 5 bases and J dropped 0; count of bases not matched to a gene: 8. The V gene's germline CDR1 is SGHTA and CDR2 FQGTGA. CDR3 size: 17 residues. This clonotype originated in a human donor in good health. The genes are TRBV7-3 and TRBJ1-1; 11 bases line up with TRBD1. Input material: CD4+ T cells sorted from blood. CDR3 in amino acids: CASSPGGTGGLNTEAFF. CDR3 DNA: TGTGCCAGCAGCCCCGGCGGGACAGGGGGGTTGAACACTGAAGCTTTCTTT.